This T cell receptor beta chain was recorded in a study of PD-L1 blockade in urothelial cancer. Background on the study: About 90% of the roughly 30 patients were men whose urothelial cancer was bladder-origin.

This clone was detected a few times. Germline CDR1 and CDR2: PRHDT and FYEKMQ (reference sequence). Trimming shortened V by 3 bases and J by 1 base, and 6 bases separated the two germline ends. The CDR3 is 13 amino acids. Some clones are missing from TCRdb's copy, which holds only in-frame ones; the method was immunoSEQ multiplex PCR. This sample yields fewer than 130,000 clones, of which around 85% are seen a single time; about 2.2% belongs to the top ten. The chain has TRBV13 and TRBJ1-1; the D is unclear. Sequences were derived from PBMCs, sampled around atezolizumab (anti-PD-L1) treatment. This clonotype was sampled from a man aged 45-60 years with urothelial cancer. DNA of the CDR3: TGTGCCAGCAGCTTGTCTCGGAACACTGAAGCTTTCTTT. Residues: CASSLSRNTEAFF.